This T cell receptor (beta chain) was obtained from a study of beta chain features in type 1 diabetes. Study-wide results and limits: cDNA sequencing could over-represent cells with high TCR expression.

cDNA synthesis used the whole RNA isolate, giving expressed TCRB sequences. Here immunoSEQ multiplex PCR was the method, and the copy in TCRdb shows in-frame clones only, minus some. Counted here are about 210,000 clones, roughly a tenth occurring once; the ten biggest clones make up less than 1.5%. A remark on this clone: Its cognate antigen is unknown.

This CDR3 has 16 residues. The V and J ends lost 5 bases and 0 bases, in that order; junction bases with no gene match: 5. Germline V gene lookup returns CDR1 SEHNR and CDR2 FQNEAQ (reference sequence). The TCR was taken from a young man in good health. The chain joins TRBV7-9 to TRBJ2-7, with 12 bases matching TRBD2. The specimen sequenced was central memory CD4+ T cells from blood. CDR3 region: CASSPGTSGPSYEQYF. DNA of the CDR3: TGTGCCAGCAGCCCAGGGACTAGCGGGCCCTCCTACGAGCAGTACTTC.